This T cell receptor beta chain was identified during a study of cytomegalovirus exposure and HLA in healthy donors. Germline V gene lookup returns CDR1 LNHDA and CDR2 SQIVND (reference sequence). The CDR3 extends over 23 amino acids. V dropped 1 base and J dropped 2; count of bases not matched to a gene: 27. This clone was detected once. Other DNA sequences from this sample encode an identical CDR3 as well. The PCR was carried out with 60 Vbeta primers and 13 Jbeta primers. The repertoire was sequenced with immunoSEQ multiplex PCR; TCRdb's copy has only in-frame clones and lacks some. The sample has some 66,000 clones, roughly 78% seen once; the top ten hold around 9.7%.

The clonotype was recovered from a man aged 35-49 years in good health and CMV-seronegative. The V and J genes are TRBV19 and TRBJ2-3, with 7 bases fitting TRBD2. The specimen sequenced was PBMCs. The CDR3 DNA sequence: TGTGCCAGTAGTATAGCCCAAGGACTAGATCTTGGGTTGTCGGGAGGATACACAGATACGCAGTATTTT. It translates to CASSIAQGLDLGLSGGYTDTQYF. The full variable domain, in which reference TRBV19 and TRBJ2-3 provide the parts outside the CDR3, is DGGITQSPKYLFRKEGQNVTLSCEQNLNHDAMYWYRQDPGQGLRLIYYSQIVNDFQKGDIAEGYSVSREKKESFPLTVTSAQKNPTAFYLCASSIAQGLDLGLSGGYTDTQYFGPGTRLTVL.